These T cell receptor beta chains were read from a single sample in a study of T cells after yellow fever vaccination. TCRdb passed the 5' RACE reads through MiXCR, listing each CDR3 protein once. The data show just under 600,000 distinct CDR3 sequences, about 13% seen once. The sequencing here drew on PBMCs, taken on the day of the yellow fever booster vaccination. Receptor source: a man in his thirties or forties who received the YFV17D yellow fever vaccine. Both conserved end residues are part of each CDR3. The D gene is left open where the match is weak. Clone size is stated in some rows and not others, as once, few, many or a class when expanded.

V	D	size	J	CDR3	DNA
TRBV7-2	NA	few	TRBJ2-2	CASSRPGSADTGELFF	TGTGCCAGCAGCCGACCGGGTTCAGCGGACACCGGGGAGCTGTTTTTT
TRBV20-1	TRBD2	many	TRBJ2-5	CSARLLIAGGDGTQYF	TGCAGTGCTAGACTCCTCATAGCGGGGGGGGACGGGACCCAGTACTTC
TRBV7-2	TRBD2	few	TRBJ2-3	CASSLAIAGWATDTQYF	TGTGCCAGCAGCTTAGCTATAGCGGGATGGGCCACAGATACGCAGTATTTT
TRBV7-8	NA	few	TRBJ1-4	CASRPERTDYEKLFF	TGTGCCAGCAGACCCGAGCGGACAGACTATGAAAAACTGTTTTTT
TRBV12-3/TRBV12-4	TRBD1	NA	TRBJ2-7	CASSLALGTGFREYF	TGTGCCAGCAGTTTAGCGCTTGGGACAGGTTTTAGGGAGTACTTC
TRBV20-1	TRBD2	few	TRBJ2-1	CSARQAGGPYNEQFF	TGCAGTGCTAGACAAGCGGGAGGGCCCTACAATGAGCAGTTCTTC
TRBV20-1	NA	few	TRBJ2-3	CSASVGPRDTQYF	TGCAGTGCTAGTGTGGGACCTCGGGATACGCAGTATTTT
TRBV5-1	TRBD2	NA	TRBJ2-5	CASSLETSGSETQYF	TGCGCCAGCAGCTTGGAGACTAGCGGGAGTGAGACCCAGTACTTC
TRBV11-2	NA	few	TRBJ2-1	CASSPSASYNEQFF	TGTGCCAGCAGCCCTAGCGCATCCTACAATGAGCAGTTCTTC
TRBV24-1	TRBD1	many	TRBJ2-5	CATSDPGQGGETQYF	TGTGCCACCAGTGATCCGGGACAGGGTGGAGAGACCCAGTACTTC
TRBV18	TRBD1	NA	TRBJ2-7	CASSPPGQGIEQYF	TGTGCCAGCTCACCCCCGGGACAGGGAATCGAGCAGTACTTC
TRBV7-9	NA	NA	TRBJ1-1	CASIQQGPSEAFF	TGTGCCAGCATCCAACAGGGTCCCAGTGAAGCTTTCTTT
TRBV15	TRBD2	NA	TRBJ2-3	CATSRDWGGSTDTQYF	TGTGCCACCAGCAGAGATTGGGGGGGGAGCACAGATACGCAGTATTTT
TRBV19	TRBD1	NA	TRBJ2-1	CASSIRDSEGNEQFF	TGTGCCAGTAGTATTAGGGACAGCGAGGGGAATGAGCAGTTCTTC
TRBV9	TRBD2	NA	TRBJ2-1	CASSVGGIQAGTDSYNEQFF	TGTGCCAGCAGCGTGGGGGGGATCCAAGCCGGGACTGACTCCTACAATGAGCAGTTCTTC
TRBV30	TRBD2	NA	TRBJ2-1	CAWSVQLKGLAGLYNEQFF	TGTGCCTGGAGTGTCCAATTAAAAGGACTAGCGGGCCTATACAATGAGCAGTTCTTC